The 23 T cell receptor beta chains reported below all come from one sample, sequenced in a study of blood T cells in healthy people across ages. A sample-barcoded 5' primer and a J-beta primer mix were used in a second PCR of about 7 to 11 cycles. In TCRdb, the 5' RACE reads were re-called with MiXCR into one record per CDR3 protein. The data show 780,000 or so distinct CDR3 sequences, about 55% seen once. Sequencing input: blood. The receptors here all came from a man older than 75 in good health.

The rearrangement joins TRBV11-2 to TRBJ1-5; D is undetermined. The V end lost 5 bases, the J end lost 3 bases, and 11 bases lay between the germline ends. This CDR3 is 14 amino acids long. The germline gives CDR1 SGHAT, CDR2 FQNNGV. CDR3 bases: TGTGCCAGCAGCGTAGTTGGACCCAATCAGCCCCAGCATTTT. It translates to CASSVVGPNQPQHF.

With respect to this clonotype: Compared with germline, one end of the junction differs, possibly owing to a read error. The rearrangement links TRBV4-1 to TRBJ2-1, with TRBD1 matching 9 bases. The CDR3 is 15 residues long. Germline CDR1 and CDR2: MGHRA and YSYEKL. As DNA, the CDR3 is TGCGCCAGCAGCCAAGGCGTCGGACAGGGGTACGAGCAGTATTTC. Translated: CASSQGVGQGYEQYF.

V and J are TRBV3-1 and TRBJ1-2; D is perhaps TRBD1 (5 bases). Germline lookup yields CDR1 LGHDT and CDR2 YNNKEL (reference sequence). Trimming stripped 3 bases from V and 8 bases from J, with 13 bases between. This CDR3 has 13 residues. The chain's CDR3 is CASSQQGSGGYTF. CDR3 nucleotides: TGTGCCAGCAGCCAGCAGGGATCTGGCGGCTACACCTTC. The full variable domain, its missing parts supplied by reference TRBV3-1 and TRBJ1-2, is DTAVSQTPKYLVTQMGNDKSIKCEQNLGHDTMYWYKQDSKKFLKIMFSYNNKELIINETVPNRFSPKSPDKAHLNLHINSLELGDSAVYFCASSQQGSGGYTFGSGTRLTVV.

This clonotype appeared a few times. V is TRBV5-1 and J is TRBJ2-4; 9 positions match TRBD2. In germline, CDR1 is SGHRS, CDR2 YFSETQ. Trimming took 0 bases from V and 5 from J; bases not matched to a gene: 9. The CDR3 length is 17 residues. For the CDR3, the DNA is TGCGCCAGCAGCTTGGTTTCCGCGGGAGGGCCCCAAAACATTCAGTACTTC. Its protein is CASSLVSAGGPQNIQYF.

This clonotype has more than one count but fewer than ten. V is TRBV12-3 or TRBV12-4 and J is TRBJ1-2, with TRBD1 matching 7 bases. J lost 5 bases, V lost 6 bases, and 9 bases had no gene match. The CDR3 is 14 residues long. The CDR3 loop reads CASSLRQGDYGYTF. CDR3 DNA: TGTGCCAGCAGCTTGCGACAGGGTGATTATGGCTACACCTTC.

Here the CDR3 DNA reads TGTGCCAGCAGCTTAAAACAGGGAGCGGGTCGATCCTACAATGAGCAGTTCTTC. It translates to CASSLKQGAGRSYNEQFF. V gene TRBV11-2 combines with J gene TRBJ2-1; TRBD1 or TRBD2 may be the D gene (6 bases each). Germline CDR1 is SGHAT and CDR2 is FQNNGV. The CDR3 loop spans 18 amino acids. Between the trimmed V and J ends, which lost 2 bases and 1 base, there was a span of 18 bases. Filled out from reference TRBV11-2 and TRBJ2-1, the complete variable domain reads EAGVAQSPRYKIIEKRQSVAFWCNPISGHATLYWYQQILGQGPKLLIQFQNNGVVDDSQLPKDRFSAERLKGVDSTLKIQPAKLEDSAVYLCASSLKQGAGRSYNEQFFGPGTRLTVL.

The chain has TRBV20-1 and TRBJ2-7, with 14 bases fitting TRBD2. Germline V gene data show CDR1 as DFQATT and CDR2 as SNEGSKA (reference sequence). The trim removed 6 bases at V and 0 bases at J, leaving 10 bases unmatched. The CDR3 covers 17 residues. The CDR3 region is CSAHGLAGGANSYEQYF. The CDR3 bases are TGCAGTGCCCACGGACTAGCGGGAGGTGCCAACTCCTACGAGCAGTACTTC.

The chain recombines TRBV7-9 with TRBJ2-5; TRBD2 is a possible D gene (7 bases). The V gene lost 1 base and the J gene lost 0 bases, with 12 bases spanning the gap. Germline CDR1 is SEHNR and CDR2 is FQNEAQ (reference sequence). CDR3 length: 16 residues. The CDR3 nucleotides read TGTGCCAGCAGCTTAGTCAGGGGAGGGTACCAAGAGACCCAGTACTTC. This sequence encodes CASSLVRGGYQETQYF.

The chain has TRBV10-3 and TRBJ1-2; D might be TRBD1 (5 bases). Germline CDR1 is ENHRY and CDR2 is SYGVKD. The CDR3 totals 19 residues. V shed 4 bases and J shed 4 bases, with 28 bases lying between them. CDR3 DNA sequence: TGTGCCATCAGTGTTAGTAGCGGGAACAGACTTCAAGGGGTCTATGGCTACACCTTC. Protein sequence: CAISVSSGNRLQGVYGYTF.

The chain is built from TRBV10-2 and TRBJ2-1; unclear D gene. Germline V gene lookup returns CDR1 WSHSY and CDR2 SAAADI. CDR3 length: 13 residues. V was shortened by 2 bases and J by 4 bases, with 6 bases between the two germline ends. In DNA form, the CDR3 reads TGCGCCAGCAGTGAGAAGTGGTACAATGAGCAGTTCTTC. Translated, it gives CASSEKWYNEQFF.

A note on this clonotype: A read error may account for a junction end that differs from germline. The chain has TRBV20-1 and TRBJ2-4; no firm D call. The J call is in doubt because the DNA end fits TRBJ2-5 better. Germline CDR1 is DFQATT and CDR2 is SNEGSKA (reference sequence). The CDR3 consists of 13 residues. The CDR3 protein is CSPSWGIRETQYF. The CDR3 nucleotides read TGCAGTCCTAGTTGGGGAATTAGAGAGACCCAGTACTTC.

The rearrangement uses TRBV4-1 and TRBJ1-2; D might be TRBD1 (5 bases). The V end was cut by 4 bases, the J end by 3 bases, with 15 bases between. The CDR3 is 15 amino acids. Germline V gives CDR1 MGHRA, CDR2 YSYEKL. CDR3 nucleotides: TGCGCCAGCAGCCCCAGGGTCCCTCCGGACTATGGCTACACCTTC. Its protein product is CASSPRVPPDYGYTF.

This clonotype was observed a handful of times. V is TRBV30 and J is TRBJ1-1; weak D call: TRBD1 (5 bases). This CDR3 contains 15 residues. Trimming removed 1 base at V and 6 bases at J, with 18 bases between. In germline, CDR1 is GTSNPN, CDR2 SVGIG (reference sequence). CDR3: CAWSDPGLGIAEAFF. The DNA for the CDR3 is TGTGCCTGGAGTGATCCGGGACTAGGGATCGCTGAAGCTTTCTTT. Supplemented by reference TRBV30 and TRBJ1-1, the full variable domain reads SQTIHQWPATLVQPVGSPLSLECTVEGTSNPNLYWYRQAAGRGLQLLFYSVGIGQISSEVPQNLSASRPQDRQFILSSKKLLLSDSGFYLCAWSDPGLGIAEAFFGQGTRLTVV.

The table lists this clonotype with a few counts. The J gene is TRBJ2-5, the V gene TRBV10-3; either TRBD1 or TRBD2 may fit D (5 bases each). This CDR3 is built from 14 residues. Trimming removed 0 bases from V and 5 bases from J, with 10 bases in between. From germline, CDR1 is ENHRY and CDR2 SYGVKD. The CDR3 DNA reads TGTGCCATCAGTGAGTCGGGGGTGGAGGAGACCCAGTACTTC. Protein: CAISESGVEETQYF.

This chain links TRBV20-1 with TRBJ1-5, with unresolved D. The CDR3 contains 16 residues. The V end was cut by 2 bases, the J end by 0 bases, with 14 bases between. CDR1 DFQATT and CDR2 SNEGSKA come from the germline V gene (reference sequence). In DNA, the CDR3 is TGCAGTGCTAGATGGCAGGCGGATTATAGCAATCAGCCCCAGCATTTT. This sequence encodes CSARWQADYSNQPQHF.

CDR3 bases: TGTGCCAGCAGTACGACAGGTTTTAGCTACACCTTC. Encoded protein: CASSTTGFSYTF. This sequence joins TRBV6-5 and TRBJ1-2, with a possible D match to TRBD1 (6 bases). Trimming stripped 5 bases from V and 9 bases from J, with 13 bases between. The CDR3 is 12 residues long. Germline values: CDR1 MNHEY, CDR2 SVGAGI.

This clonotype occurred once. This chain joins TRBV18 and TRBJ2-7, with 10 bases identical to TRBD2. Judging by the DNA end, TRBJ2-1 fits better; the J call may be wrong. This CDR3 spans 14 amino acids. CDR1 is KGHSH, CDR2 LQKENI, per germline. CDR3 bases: TGTGCCAGCTCACCGGGACTAGCGCGGCGAGAGCAGTTCTTC. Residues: CASSPGLARREQFF.

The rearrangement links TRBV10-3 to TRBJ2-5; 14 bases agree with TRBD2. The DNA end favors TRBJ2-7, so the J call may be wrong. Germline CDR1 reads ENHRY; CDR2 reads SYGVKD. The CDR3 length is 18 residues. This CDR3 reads CAISPNQGGLAGAYEQYF. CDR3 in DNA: TGTGCCATCAGCCCAAACCAAGGGGGACTAGCGGGGGCCTACGAGCAGTACTTC.

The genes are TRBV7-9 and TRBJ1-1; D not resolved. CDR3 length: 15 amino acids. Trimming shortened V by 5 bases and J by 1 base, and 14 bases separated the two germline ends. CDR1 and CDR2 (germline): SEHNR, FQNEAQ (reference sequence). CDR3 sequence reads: CASSTLGSQNTEAFF. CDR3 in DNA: TGTGCCAGCAGCACGTTGGGCTCTCAGAACACTGAAGCTTTCTTT.

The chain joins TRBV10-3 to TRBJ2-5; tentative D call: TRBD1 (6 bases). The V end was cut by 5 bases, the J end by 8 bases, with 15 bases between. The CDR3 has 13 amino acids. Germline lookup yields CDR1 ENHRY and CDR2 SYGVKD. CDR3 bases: TGTGCCATCAGTACCCCCGGGACAAATACCCAGTACTTC. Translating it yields CAISTPGTNTQYF.

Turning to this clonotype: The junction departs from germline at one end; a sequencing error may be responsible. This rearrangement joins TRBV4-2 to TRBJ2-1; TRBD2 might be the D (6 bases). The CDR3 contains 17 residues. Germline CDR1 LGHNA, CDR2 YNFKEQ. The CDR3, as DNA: TGTGCCAGCAGCCAAGTCTTCCCCGGGACTGACTACAATGTGCAGTTCTTC. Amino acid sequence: CASSQVFPGTDYNVQFF.

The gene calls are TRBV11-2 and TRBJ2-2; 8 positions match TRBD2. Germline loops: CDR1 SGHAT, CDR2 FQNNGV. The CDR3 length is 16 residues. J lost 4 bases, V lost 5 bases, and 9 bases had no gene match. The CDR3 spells CASSKTGTRSTGELFF. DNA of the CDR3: TGTGCCAGCAGCAAAACCGGGACTAGGAGCACCGGGGAGCTGTTTTTT.

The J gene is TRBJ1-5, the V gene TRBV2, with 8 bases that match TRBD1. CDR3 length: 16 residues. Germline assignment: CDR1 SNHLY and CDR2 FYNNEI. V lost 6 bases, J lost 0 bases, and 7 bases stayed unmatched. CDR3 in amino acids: CASRAGQVNSNQPQHF. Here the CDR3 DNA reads TGTGCCAGCAGGGCGGGACAGGTCAATAGCAATCAGCCCCAGCATTTT.